Listed below are T cell receptor beta chains from one sample, sequenced in a study of blood T cell repertoires in COVID-19. Generated by immunoSEQ multiplex PCR, the TCRdb table keeps only in-frame clones and is missing some. The sample lists around 290,000 clones, around 86% occurring once. The sample taken for sequencing was PBMCs or T cells enriched from blood (not recorded which). All receptors come from a woman between 18 and 29 years old who had recovered from COVID-19. The CDR3 runs from the conserved cysteine through the conserved F or W. D genes are given only for firm matches. The size field is filled for only some rows; it gives once, few, many or a size class.

V gene,clone size,D gene,J gene,CDR3 protein,CDR3 DNA
TRBV10-3,NA,TRBD2,TRBJ2-5,CAISGTSGQETQYF,TGTGCCATCAGCGGGACTAGCGGACAAGAGACCCAGTACTTC
TRBV19,NA,NA,TRBJ1-1,CASKRESDTEAFF,TGTGCCAGTAAAAGGGAGTCGGACACTGAAGCTTTCTTT
TRBV4-1,NA,NA,TRBJ2-5,CASSQDVQGRETQYF,TGCGCCAGCAGCCAAGATGTCCAGGGTCGAGAGACCCAGTACTTC
TRBV28,NA,TRBD1,TRBJ2-3,CASILSHWDRRIQITDTQYF,TGTGCCAGCATCCTTTCCCACTGGGACAGGCGAATACAAATCACAGATACGCAGTATTTT
TRBV2,NA,TRBD2,TRBJ2-4,CASSGLPLAGKGDVIQYF,TGTGCCAGCAGCGGACTTCCCCTAGCGGGGAAGGGGGATGTCATTCAGTACTTC
TRBV27,NA,NA,TRBJ1-1,CASSLSGEGFTEAFF,TGTGCCAGCAGTTTATCCGGGGAGGGGTTCACTGAAGCTTTCTTT
TRBV6-1,few,TRBD2,TRBJ2-7,CASSDGLAGGPQEQYF,TGTGCCAGCAGTGACGGACTAGCGGGGGGGCCGCAGGAGCAGTACTTC
TRBV27,NA,NA,TRBJ1-6,CASSFTSAVSPLHF,TGTGCCAGCAGTTTCACCTCGGCGGTCTCACCCCTCCACTTT
TRBV27,NA,TRBD1,TRBJ1-6,CASRDRGPYNSPLHF,TGTGCCAGCAGGGACAGGGGGCCCTATAATTCACCCCTCCACTTT
TRBV3-1/TRBV3-2,many,NA,TRBJ1-2,CASSQDIGGFYGYTF,TGTGCCAGCAGCCAAGATATAGGGGGTTTCTATGGCTACACCTTC
TRBV15,NA,NA,TRBJ1-5,CATSRERTQPQHF,TGTGCCACCAGCAGAGAGAGAACTCAGCCCCAGCATTTT
TRBV16,NA,NA,TRBJ1-1,CASSHEGRSTEAFF,TGTGCCAGCAGCCATGAGGGCAGGAGCACTGAAGCTTTCTTT
TRBV29-1,NA,TRBD2,TRBJ2-7,CSVLGTSGRSYEQYF,TGCAGCGTTCTCGGGACTAGCGGGAGGTCCTACGAGCAGTACTTC
TRBV18,NA,NA,TRBJ1-4,CASSPTATNEKLFF,TGTGCCAGCTCACCGACAGCAACTAATGAAAAACTGTTTTTT
TRBV12-5,NA,NA,TRBJ2-1,CASGPPVGGSLSYNEQFF,TGTGCTAGTGGTCCTCCGGTAGGCGGATCGCTCTCCTACAATGAGCAGTTCTTC
TRBV6-5,NA,NA,TRBJ1-5,CASSVGRQVHQPQHF,TGTGCCAGCTCAGTCGGAAGACAGGTACATCAGCCCCAGCATTTT